These 27 T cell receptor beta chains share one sample of origin, sequenced in a study of Graves' ophthalmopathy and Graves' hyperthyroidism. RNA transcripts yielded amplified TCR beta CDR3 regions. HTBI-primed RT-PCR formed the first round, and a multiplex PCR formed the second. TCRdb reprocessed the multiplex PCR reads with MiXCR, giving one entry per CDR3 protein. This table holds around 1,000,000 distinct CDR3 sequences, roughly 35% found once. Sequenced: peripheral blood or thyroid tissue (not recorded which). All receptors come from an adult man with Graves' hyperthyroidism.

This chain uses TRBV6-5 with TRBJ1-1; unclear D gene. Germline V gene data show CDR1 as MNHEY and CDR2 as SVGAGI. V was shortened by 8 bases and J by 1 base, with 17 bases between the two germline ends. The CDR3 covers 15 residues. As DNA, the CDR3 is TGTGCCAGCTCTTACGGGAACACGGGGAACACTGAAGCTTTCTTT. This translates into CASSYGNTGNTEAFF.

This clonotype was counted only a few times. This chain links TRBV12-3 or TRBV12-4 with TRBJ2-7, with D hard to call. This CDR3 comprises 13 residues. The V end lost 0 bases, the J end lost 7 bases, and 10 bases lay between the germline ends. CDR3 sequence (DNA): TGTGCCAGCAGTTTAGCCGGCTTCACTGAGCAGTACTTC. Its translation is CASSLAGFTEQYF.

The V and J genes are TRBV11-2 and TRBJ2-2, with 11 bases matching TRBD2. Germline lookup yields CDR1 SGHAT and CDR2 FQNNGV. V lost 4 bases to trimming and J lost 6 bases; unmatched junction nucleotides: 7. The CDR3 spans 16 residues. The CDR3 bases are TGTGCCAGCAGCTCGACTAGCGGGATCTTCTCCGGGGAGCTGTTTTTT. It yields the protein CASSSTSGIFSGELFF.

The table lists this clonotype with many counts. J is TRBJ2-7 and V is TRBV24-1, with no clear D. Germline CDR1 KGHDR, CDR2 SFDVKD. Between the trimmed V and J ends, which lost 4 bases and 3 bases, there was a span of 9 bases. The CDR3 contains 13 residues. This chain's CDR3 is CATSEDGNYEQYF. In nucleotides, the CDR3 is TGTGCCACCAGTGAAGACGGTAACTACGAGCAGTACTTC.

This clonotype was found many times. The chain uses TRBV24-1 and TRBJ1-1, with 9 bases fitting TRBD1. The trim removed 4 bases at V and 4 bases at J, leaving 15 bases unmatched. Germline CDR1 reads KGHDR; CDR2 reads SFDVKD. CDR3 length: 18 amino acids. CDR3 protein: CATSDRTGQGPFPTEAFF. The CDR3 region has the DNA TGTGCCACCAGTGACCGCACCGGACAGGGGCCCTTTCCCACTGAAGCTTTCTTT.

This clonotype was observed a single time. J is TRBJ2-5 and V is TRBV7-2; D call uncertain. The germline gives CDR1 SGHTA, CDR2 FQGNSA. CDR3 length: 12 amino acids. The germline V and J ends were trimmed by 5 bases and 7 bases, with 11 bases remaining between them. The CDR3 reads CASSLASVTQYF. CDR3 coding DNA: TGTGCCAGCAGCCTGGCCTCAGTGACCCAGTACTTC.

Many counts were recorded for this clonotype. The chain's CDR3 is CASSFDPRRYF. In nucleotides, the CDR3 is TGTGCCAGCAGCTTCGACCCGCGGCGGTACTTC. This sequence joins TRBV5-8 and TRBJ2-7; D remains unclear. Germline lookup yields CDR1 SGHTS and CDR2 YDEGEE. V was clipped by 2 bases and J by 12 bases, with 12 bases between them. CDR3 length equals 11 residues.

Many counts were recorded for this clonotype. The chain combines TRBV29-1 with TRBJ2-7; 9 positions match TRBD1. J was trimmed by 5 bases and V by 5 bases; bases with no gene match: 7. Germline loops: CDR1 SQVTM, CDR2 ANQGSEA. CDR3 length: 13 residues. CDR3 sequence reads: CSVPGDRVNEQYF. The CDR3 DNA reads TGCAGCGTTCCTGGGGACAGGGTTAACGAGCAGTACTTC.

The table lists this clonotype with many counts. The chain combines TRBV19 with TRBJ1-5; D not resolved. Trimming left V 6 bases short and J 0 bases short, with 6 bases between. This CDR3 is 13 amino acids long. Germline V gene lookup returns CDR1 LNHDA and CDR2 SQIVND (reference sequence). CDR3 in DNA: TGTGCCAGTAGCTTTACTAGCAATCAGCCCCAGCATTTT. Translating it yields CASSFTSNQPQHF.

The chain is built from TRBV24-1 and TRBJ2-1; no clear D. The length of the CDR3 is 11 residues. CDR1 is KGHDR and CDR2 is SFDVKD in the germline V gene. Trimming stripped 5 bases from V and 8 bases from J, with 6 bases between. The CDR3 sequence: CATSAGYEQFF. In nucleotides, the CDR3 is TGTGCCACCAGTGCAGGCTATGAGCAGTTCTTC.

The chain joins TRBV19 to TRBJ1-5; tentatively, D is TRBD1 (6 bases). The CDR3 runs to 15 residues. The germline V gene encodes CDR1 LNHDA and CDR2 SQIVND (reference sequence). Trimming removed 6 bases from V and 2 bases from J, with 14 bases in between. CDR3 sequence reads: CASRTQGLGNQPQHF. The CDR3 bases are TGTGCCAGTAGAACACAGGGACTCGGCAATCAGCCCCAGCATTTT. Full variable domain (rest looked up from reference TRBV19 and TRBJ1-5): DGGITQSPKYLFRKEGQNVTLSCEQNLNHDAMYWYRQDPGQGLRLIYYSQIVNDFQKGDIAEGYSVSREKKESFPLTVTSAQKNPTAFYLCASRTQGLGNQPQHFGDGTRLSIL.

This rearrangement joins TRBV10-3 to TRBJ1-2; a weak D match, TRBD1 (6 bases). The germline V gene has CDR1 ENHRY and CDR2 SYGVKD. CDR3 size: 10 residues. V lost 11 bases and J lost 8, with 12 bases in between. Here the CDR3 DNA reads TGTGCCCTCGGGGGGGGCGGCTACACCTTC. Translated, it gives CALGGGGYTF.

V and J are TRBV11-2 and TRBJ2-2; tentative D call: TRBD1 (6 bases). In germline, CDR1 is SGHAT, CDR2 FQNNGV. V was pared by 2 bases and J by 7 bases, with 11 bases between. CDR3 length equals 14 residues. The CDR3: CASSLNRVNGELFF. The CDR3 region has the DNA TGTGCCAGCAGCTTAAACAGGGTTAACGGGGAGCTGTTTTTT.

Concerning this clonotype itself: This may stem from a read error, because a much larger clone lies one nucleotide away. The J gene is TRBJ2-2, the V gene TRBV19, with D hard to call. The CDR3 has 13 residues. V was clipped by 3 bases and J by 10 bases, with 12 bases between them. In germline, CDR1 is LNHDA, CDR2 SQIVND (reference sequence). CDR3 region: CASSILGFTELFF. The CDR3 DNA follows: TGTGCCAGTAGTATTTTGGGGTTCACGGAGCTGTTTTTT.

V is TRBV12-3 or TRBV12-4 and J is TRBJ1-6; the match to TRBD1 covers 12 bases. The CDR3 totals 15 residues. Trimming took 6 bases from V and 13 from J; bases not matched to a gene: 10. CDR3 nucleotides: TGTGCCAGCAGAAGAGGGACAGGGGGCGGTCAGCCCCTCCACTTT. Amino acids: CASRRGTGGGQPLHF.

The V call is TRBV20-1, the J call TRBJ2-7, with TRBD1 matching 11 bases. Germline V gene sequence: CDR1 DFQATT, CDR2 SNEGSKA (reference sequence). The CDR3 is 13 amino acids. The V gene end was trimmed by 4 bases and the J gene end by 3 bases; junction bases not matched to a gene: 2. The CDR3 sequence is CSATGQGDYEQYF. The CDR3 nucleotides read TGCAGTGCTACGGGACAGGGGGACTACGAGCAGTACTTC.

There are many counts of this clonotype. V is TRBV29-1 and J is TRBJ2-7, with D maybe TRBD1 (6 bases). The CDR3 is made up of 14 amino acids. Per the germline V gene, CDR1 is SQVTM and CDR2 is ANQGSEA. V lost 1 base and J lost 3, with 13 bases in between. DNA for the CDR3: TGCAGCGTTGAAGGTTGGGCAGGGGACTACGAGCAGTACTTC. Its translation: CSVEGWAGDYEQYF.

V and J are TRBV9 and TRBJ1-1; 7 bases map to TRBD1. Germline assignment: CDR1 SGDLS and CDR2 YYNGEE. The CDR3 covers 15 residues. J gave up 1 base and V 0 bases, and 3 bases lay outside the gene matches. As DNA, the CDR3 is TGTGCCAGCAGCGTAGACAGGGGCTCGAACACTGAAGCTTTCTTT. Amino acid sequence: CASSVDRGSNTEAFF.

Worth noting for this clonotype: The CDR3 does not close with the conserved phenylalanine or tryptophan, likely indicating a read error. The chain is built from TRBV5-4 and TRBJ2-5, with D possibly being TRBD1 (5 bases). CDR3 length equals 15 residues. Germline CDR1 is SGHNT and CDR2 is YYREEE (reference sequence). The V and J ends lost 0 bases and 5 bases respectively, with 14 bases between them. The CDR3 DNA is TGTGCCAGCAGCTTGGGGGGCCACGGGCGGGAGACCCAGTACCTC. Translated: CASSLGGHGRETQYL.

This clonotype came up once. The rearrangement links TRBV5-1 to TRBJ1-3; D is uncertain. Deletions cut 4 bases from V and 4 bases from J, with 6 bases between. This CDR3 spans 12 amino acids. CDR1 and CDR2 (germline): SGHRS, YFSETQ. For the CDR3, the DNA is TGCGCCAGCAGCCGACTCGGAAACACCATATATTTT. Encoded protein: CASSRLGNTIYF.

This clonotype was counted many times. The chain employs TRBV12-3 or TRBV12-4 and TRBJ1-2; TRBD1 might be the D (6 bases). V was shortened by 6 bases and J by 4 bases, with 18 bases between the two germline ends. CDR3 length: 15 amino acids. The CDR3 is CASSPLGGQGYGYTF. CDR3 bases: TGTGCCAGCAGCCCTCTGGGGGGGCAGGGCTATGGCTACACCTTC.

This clonotype was seen more than once but under ten times. This sequence joins TRBV20-1 and TRBJ2-7, with a weak D call TRBD2 (6 bases). Germline V gene data show CDR1 as DFQATT and CDR2 as SNEGSKA (reference sequence). The CDR3 is 14 residues long. V shed 1 base and J shed 2 bases, with 12 bases lying between them. CDR3 loop: CSARVYGGTYEQYF. The DNA for the CDR3 is TGCAGTGCTAGAGTATACGGGGGTACCTACGAGCAGTACTTC.

This clonotype was detected many times. The chain recombines TRBV4-2 with TRBJ1-2; D is possibly TRBD1 (6 bases). V was cut by 0 bases and J by 7 bases, with 9 bases left in between. The length of the CDR3 is 13 residues. Germline V gene sequence: CDR1 LGHNA, CDR2 YNFKEQ. CDR3 loop: CASSQDQGFGYTF. The CDR3 coding sequence is TGTGCCAGCAGCCAAGATCAGGGGTTTGGCTACACCTTC.

The table lists this clonotype with a count of one. The rearrangement uses TRBV6-5 and TRBJ1-1; no definite D call. Germline V gene data show CDR1 as MNHEY and CDR2 as SVGAGI. Trimming stripped 8 bases from V and 4 bases from J, with 11 bases between. The CDR3 totals 12 residues. Here the CDR3 reads CASFRGSTEAFF. CDR3 DNA: TGTGCCAGCTTCCGTGGGAGCACTGAAGCTTTCTTT.

The rearrangement uses TRBV5-6 and TRBJ1-2; D gene uncertain. CDR1 and CDR2 from the germline V gene are SGHDT and YYEEEE. This CDR3 is built from 15 residues. With 1 base removed from V and 4 bases from J, the gap between germline ends came to 14 bases. CDR3 region: CASSLIQTSGYGYTF. CDR3 nucleotide sequence: TGTGCCAGCAGCTTGATTCAGACCTCTGGCTATGGCTACACCTTC. The full variable domain, in which reference TRBV5-6 and TRBJ1-2 provide the parts outside the CDR3, is DAGVTQSPTHLIKTRGQQVTLRCSPKSGHDTVSWYQQALGQGPQFIFQYYEEEERQRGNFPDRFSGHQFPNYSSELNVNALLLGDSALYLCASSLIQTSGYGYTFGSGTRLTVV.

CDR3 sequence: CSARVYRDLAAFF. The CDR3 coding sequence is TGCAGTGCTAGGGTTTACAGAGATCTGGCAGCTTTCTTT. The chain combines TRBV20-1 with TRBJ1-1; D is ambiguous. Trimming cost V 3 bases and J 10 bases, with 18 bases left between them. CDR1 and CDR2 from the germline V gene are DFQATT and SNEGSKA (reference sequence). CDR3 length: 13 amino acids.

In its sample, this clonotype was seen a few times. The rearrangement uses TRBV7-9 and TRBJ2-5; TRBD2 aligns across 9 bases. Germline V gene data show CDR1 as SEHNR and CDR2 as FQNEAQ (reference sequence). The V segment lost 1 base and the J segment 5 bases; nucleotides outside the gene matches: 11. CDR3 size: 17 residues. As DNA, the CDR3 is TGTGCCAGCAGCTTAGTTGGGCGGGAGGGCCTGAAGGAGACCCAGTACTTC. It translates to CASSLVGREGLKETQYF.